The present T cell receptor beta chain was sequenced within a study of blood T cell repertoires in COVID-19. The length of the CDR3 is 15 residues. Germline loops: CDR1 SGHRS, CDR2 YFSETQ. V lost 1 base, J lost 3 bases, and 13 bases lay in between. Here immunoSEQ multiplex PCR was the method, and the copy in TCRdb shows in-frame clones only, minus some. The sample lists 250,000 to 350,000 clones; about 85% were seen once. The receptor was isolated from a human donor with COVID-19, enrolled during active disease. The donor label of this sample is uncertain. The sequencing input was peripheral blood. The chain combines TRBV5-1 with TRBJ1-1; TRBD1 might be the D (5 bases). CDR3 coding DNA: TGCGCCAGCAGCTTGTCCCAGGGAGGAGACACTGAAGCTTTCTTT. Its protein product is CASSLSQGGDTEAFF. The full variable domain, in which reference TRBV5-1 and TRBJ1-1 provide the parts outside the CDR3, is KAGVTQTPRYLIKTRGQQVTLSCSPISGHRSVSWYQQTPGQGLQFLFEYFSETQRNKGNFPGRFSGRQFSNSRSEMNVSTLELGDSALYLCASSLSQGGDTEAFFGQGTRLTVV.